These 29 T cell receptor beta chains were sequenced from one sample in a study of shared clonotypes between healthy human individuals. Profiling relied on immunoSEQ multiplex PCR, and the TCRdb table lists in-frame clones only, not all of them. This sample carries 2.3 million or so clones, roughly 93% of them seen once, and the ten largest clones take 0.39%. The sample was naive CD4+ T cells from PBMCs. The subset is: CD45RA+ positively selected. These receptors were obtained from a man younger than 30 in good health. Some clones in this sample may be carry-over from other donors' samples.

The CDR3 is CASSFRQGAKYGYTF. In nucleotides, the CDR3 is TGTGCCAGCAGTTTTAGGCAGGGGGCAAAATATGGCTACACCTTC. V is TRBV28 and J is TRBJ1-2, with 8 bases identical to TRBD1. Per the germline V gene, CDR1 is MDHEN and CDR2 is SYDVKM. The CDR3 runs 15 residues. J was trimmed by 5 bases and V by 3 bases; bases with no gene match: 8.

The chain joins TRBV5-1 to TRBJ2-7, with 9 positions matching TRBD2. The germline gives CDR1 SGHRS, CDR2 YFSETQ. V was pared by 3 bases and J by 4 bases, with 5 bases of the junction left unmatched. The CDR3 covers 14 residues. The CDR3 DNA sequence: TGCGCCAGCAGCTATGGACTAGCGCAGTACGAGCAGTACTTC. It translates to CASSYGLAQYEQYF.

This chain links TRBV28 with TRBJ1-3; 10 bases match TRBD1. There are 17 residues in the CDR3. Trimming took 6 bases from V and 1 from J; bases not matched to a gene: 9. Germline CDR1 reads MDHEN; CDR2 reads SYDVKM. Here the CDR3 DNA reads TGTGCCAGCAGACTTGACAGGGGGCCCGGGTCTGGAAACACCATATATTTT. This encodes CASRLDRGPGSGNTIYF.

The chain recombines TRBV28 with TRBJ2-3; no definite D call. The germline gives CDR1 MDHEN, CDR2 SYDVKM. Deletions cut 10 bases from V and 2 bases from J, with 16 bases between. The CDR3 has 14 residues. CDR3 amino acids: CATSRRLLTDTQYF. The DNA of the CDR3 is TGTGCCACCTCCCGTCGGCTCCTCACAGATACGCAGTATTTT.

This chain connects TRBV15 to TRBJ1-6, with D unclear. The germline CDR1 and CDR2 sequences are LNHNV and YYDKDF (reference sequence). Trimming shortened V by 0 bases and J by 14 bases, and 8 bases separated the two germline ends. This CDR3 is 12 amino acids long. CDR3 nucleotide sequence: TGTGCCACCAGCAGAGATACTGCGTCCCTCCACTTT. Amino acid sequence: CATSRDTASLHF.

The chain employs TRBV5-1 and TRBJ2-7; a possible D gene is TRBD1 (5 bases). Per germline, CDR1 SGHRS and CDR2 YFSETQ. The ends were cut back, 7 bases at V and 3 bases at J, with 17 bases in the middle. This CDR3 has 14 residues. CDR3 nucleotides: TGCGCCAGCTCGAACGCTCAGGGATACTACGAGCAGTACTTC. Amino acids: CASSNAQGYYEQYF.

J is TRBJ2-7 and V is TRBV28, with TRBD2 as a possible D gene (5 bases). The CDR3 covers 13 residues. V shed 5 bases and J shed 7 bases, with 15 bases lying between them. CDR1 and CDR2 (germline): MDHEN, SYDVKM. The CDR3 DNA is TGTGCCAGCAGTCTCTCGACCCCGGGGGAGCAGTACTTC. Residues: CASSLSTPGEQYF.

V and J are TRBV30 and TRBJ2-7; D gene unclear. V was cut by 0 bases and J by 3 bases, with 9 bases left in between. CDR1 is GTSNPN, CDR2 SVGIG, per germline (reference sequence). The CDR3 length is 13 residues. The CDR3 here is CAWSVPAVYEQYF. In nucleotides, the CDR3 is TGTGCCTGGAGTGTACCGGCAGTCTACGAGCAGTACTTC.

The chain recombines TRBV6-5 with TRBJ2-2, with D perhaps TRBD1 (5 bases). Germline V gene lookup returns CDR1 MNHEY and CDR2 SVGAGI. V lost 7 bases to trimming and J lost 3 bases, with 15 bases between them. The CDR3 has 15 residues. The CDR3 sequence: CASNPRTPYTGELFF. As DNA, the CDR3 is TGTGCCAGCAACCCGAGGACACCCTACACCGGGGAGCTGTTTTTT.

The chain combines TRBV28 with TRBJ2-7; 10 bases agree with TRBD1. CDR1 is MDHEN and CDR2 is SYDVKM in the germline V gene. The CDR3 contains 16 residues. V gave up 4 bases and J gave up 5 bases; unmatched junction bases: 11. As DNA, the CDR3 is TGTGCCAGCAGTTCCCCCGCCGGGACAGGGGTGAACGAGCAGTACTTC. This codes for CASSSPAGTGVNEQYF.

This clone has only one observation. J is TRBJ1-1 and V is TRBV6-5; a weak D match, TRBD1 (6 bases). This CDR3 has 15 amino acids. The germline V and J ends were trimmed by 5 bases and 1 base, with 14 bases remaining between them. The germline V gene encodes CDR1 MNHEY and CDR2 SVGAGI. CDR3 protein: CASSRGGSPNTEAFF. DNA for the CDR3: TGTGCCAGCAGTAGGGGGGGGTCCCCGAACACTGAAGCTTTCTTT.

The V gene is TRBV14, the J gene TRBJ2-7, with D tentatively TRBD1 or TRBD2 (5 bases each). This CDR3 has 11 residues. V shed 1 base and J shed 12 bases, with 10 bases lying between them. Germline CDR1 is SGHDN and CDR2 is FVKESK. CDR3 sequence (DNA): TGTGCCAGCAGCCAAGGGGGGACGAGGTACTTC. Translated: CASSQGGTRYF.

This clone was detected once. The genes are TRBV30 and TRBJ2-5; 11 positions match TRBD2. J lost 6 bases, V lost 0 bases, and 15 bases had no gene match. Germline CDR1 reads GTSNPN; CDR2 reads SVGIG (reference sequence). This CDR3 has 18 amino acids. The CDR3 DNA reads as TGTGCCTGGAGTGTGATTGGGGTACTAGCGGGAGATATGCAGACCCAGTACTTC. It specifies CAWSVIGVLAGDMQTQYF.

This clone has more than one count but fewer than ten. The chain couples TRBV2 to TRBJ1-2; D perhaps matches TRBD1 (5 bases). This CDR3 has 15 amino acids. Trimming stripped 2 bases from V and 0 bases from J, with 10 bases between. In germline, CDR1 is SNHLY, CDR2 FYNNEI. The CDR3 bases are TGTGCCAGCAGTGAACAGGGCAGGGCTAACTATGGCTACACCTTC. This sequence encodes CASSEQGRANYGYTF.

This sequence joins TRBV2 and TRBJ1-1; a possible D gene is TRBD1 (6 bases). Germline V gene sequence: CDR1 SNHLY, CDR2 FYNNEI. Deletions cut 7 bases from V and 2 bases from J, with 14 bases between. This CDR3 spans 14 amino acids. Here the CDR3 reads CASTVSGGNTEAFF. CDR3 in DNA: TGTGCCAGCACCGTTTCGGGGGGCAACACTGAAGCTTTCTTT. Together with reference TRBV2 and TRBJ1-1, the CDR3 gives the full variable domain: EPEVTQTPSHQVTQMGQEVILRCVPISNHLYFYWYRQILGQKVEFLVSFYNNEISEKSEIFDDQFSVERPDGSNFTLKIRSTKLEDSAMYFCASTVSGGNTEAFFGQGTRLTVV.

The chain carries TRBV7-8 and TRBJ2-3; D ambiguous. The CDR3 covers 13 residues. V lost 5 bases, J lost 1 base, and 7 bases lay in between. Germline assignment: CDR1 SGHVS and CDR2 FQNEAQ. The CDR3 nucleotides read TGTGCCAGCAGCATTACCGGCACAGATACGCAGTATTTT. As protein: CASSITGTDTQYF. Variable domain in full (rest from reference TRBV7-8 and TRBJ2-3): GAGVSQSPRYKVAKRGQDVALRCDPISGHVSLFWYQQALGQGPEFLTYFQNEAQLDKSGLPSDRFFAERPEGSVSTLKIQRTQQEDSAVYLCASSITGTDTQYFGPGTRLTVL.

The chain combines TRBV5-1 with TRBJ2-5, with D tentatively TRBD1 or TRBD2 (5 bases each). CDR3 length equals 14 residues. Trimming left V 4 bases short and J 2 bases short, with 12 bases between. Looked up from germline, CDR1 is SGHRS and CDR2 is YFSETQ. The CDR3 nucleotides read TGCGCCAGCAGCCCCCGGGACCCACAAGAGACCCAGTACTTC. Translated: CASSPRDPQETQYF.

This sequence joins TRBV30 and TRBJ1-4; D is unclear. Germline-derived CDR1 and CDR2 are GTSNPN and SVGIG (reference sequence). Trimming took off 4 bases at V and 3 bases at J, with 9 bases between the two ends. CDR3 size: 13 residues. The CDR3 here is CAWTFGPNEKLFF. CDR3 nucleotides: TGTGCCTGGACATTTGGCCCTAATGAAAAACTGTTTTTT. Filled out from reference TRBV30 and TRBJ1-4, the complete variable domain reads SQTIHQWPATLVQPVGSPLSLECTVEGTSNPNLYWYRQAAGRGLQLLFYSVGIGQISSEVPQNLSASRPQDRQFILSSKKLLLSDSGFYLCAWTFGPNEKLFFGSGTQLSVL.

The rearrangement joins TRBV6-1 to TRBJ1-2; a weak D match, TRBD1 (5 bases). CDR1 and CDR2 (germline): MNHNS, SASEGT. The CDR3 has 13 amino acids. V dropped 6 bases and J dropped 4 bases, with 12 bases sitting between them. The CDR3 DNA reads as TGTGCCAGCAGGTTGGACATGTCCTATGGCTACACCTTC. This translates into CASRLDMSYGYTF.

For this clone: This same CDR3 is encoded by further DNA sequences in the sample. The CDR3 loop is CASSLGLAGGQETQYF. CDR3 nucleotide sequence: TGTGCCAGCAGCCTCGGACTAGCGGGGGGACAAGAGACCCAGTACTTC. V is TRBV7-2 and J is TRBJ2-5; 14 nucleotides align to TRBD2. Trimming at V came to 5 bases and at J to 2 bases, leaving 4 bases not matched to a gene. Per germline, CDR1 SGHTA and CDR2 FQGNSA. This CDR3 comprises 16 residues.

This clone was seen only once. This chain uses TRBV5-8 with TRBJ1-5; no firm D call. V lost 0 bases, J lost 2 bases, and 15 bases lay in between. CDR1 SGHTS and CDR2 YDEGEE come from the germline V gene. The CDR3 totals 17 residues. CDR3 DNA: TGTGCCAGCAGCTTGGGGGCGATGGCCTTGGGCAATCAGCCCCAGCATTTT. It translates to CASSLGAMALGNQPQHF.

This chain uses TRBV11-2 with TRBJ2-1; D gene ambiguous. Trimming took 1 base from V and 15 from J, leaving 10 bases between them. Germline CDR1 and CDR2: SGHAT and FQNNGV. This CDR3 comprises 11 residues. The CDR3: CASSLGLVLFF. The CDR3 nucleotides are TGTGCCAGCAGCTTAGGCCTAGTTCTGTTCTTC.

This chain uses TRBV6-6 with TRBJ2-5, with 12 positions matching TRBD2. CDR3 size: 15 residues. The V gene's germline CDR1 is MNHNY and CDR2 SVGAGI (reference sequence). The V gene end was trimmed by 6 bases and the J gene end by 1 base; junction bases not matched to a gene: 3. The CDR3 coding sequence is TGTGCCAGCAGGGTGACTAGCGGGAGCCAAGAGACCCAGTACTTC. Protein product: CASRVTSGSQETQYF.

The CDR3, as DNA: TGTGCCAGCAGCTTGCATGATGAGCAGTTCTTC. As protein: CASSLHDEQFF. The chain has TRBV5-5 and TRBJ2-1, with D uncertain. Trimming removed 1 base from V and 8 bases from J, with 4 bases in between. Germline CDR1 SGHKS, CDR2 YYEKEE (reference sequence). The CDR3 sequence is 11 residues long.

The chain couples TRBV2 to TRBJ2-3, with D unclear. The V gene lost 9 bases and the J gene lost 1 base, with 8 bases spanning the gap. CDR1 is SNHLY and CDR2 is FYNNEI in the germline V gene. The CDR3 has 12 amino acids. The CDR3 DNA follows: TGTGCCAGTTTACTTCGCACAGATACGCAGTATTTT. Encoded protein: CASLLRTDTQYF.

CDR3 sequence: CASSLETSGSYNEQFF. CDR3 nucleotide sequence: TGTGCCAGCAGCTTAGAGACTAGCGGGTCCTACAATGAGCAGTTCTTC. The chain is built from TRBV7-6 and TRBJ2-1; 10 bases align to TRBD2. CDR1 SGHVS and CDR2 FNYEAQ come from the germline V gene. The CDR3 spans 16 residues. Unmatched junction bases numbered 1, after V lost 1 base and J lost 1 base.

The gene calls are TRBV7-9 and TRBJ1-1; the D gene is possibly TRBD1 (6 bases). CDR1 and CDR2 (germline): SEHNR, FQNEAQ (reference sequence). This CDR3 is built from 16 residues. Trimming removed 5 bases from V and 0 bases from J, with 16 bases in between. This CDR3 reads CASSTQGTGLNTEAFF. CDR3 coding DNA: TGTGCCAGCAGCACCCAAGGAACAGGGCTGAACACTGAAGCTTTCTTT.

The V gene is TRBV14, the J gene TRBJ2-2; 7 bases map to TRBD1. The CDR3 has 17 amino acids. J was trimmed by 4 bases and V by 5 bases; bases with no gene match: 13. Germline assignment: CDR1 SGHDN and CDR2 FVKESK. The CDR3 spells CASSSGQRLLPTGELFF. CDR3 coding DNA: TGTGCCAGCAGCTCGGGACAGAGACTGCTTCCCACCGGGGAGCTGTTTTTT.

This clone came up a few times. V and J are TRBV7-9 and TRBJ1-5, with a tentative D call TRBD1 (5 bases). The CDR3 spans 15 residues. Looked up from germline, CDR1 is SEHNR and CDR2 is FQNEAQ (reference sequence). V lost 5 bases, J lost 2 bases, and 13 bases lay in between. This chain's CDR3 is CASSPTDKGNQPQHF. The CDR3, as DNA: TGTGCCAGCAGCCCTACGGACAAGGGCAATCAGCCCCAGCATTTT.